The rows below give T cell receptor beta chains drawn from one sample of a study of resident and recirculating memory T cells in vitiligo. TCRdb's copy holds only in-frame clones and misses some; the assay was immunoSEQ multiplex PCR. The data contain around 78,000 clones, just over 90% of them singletons. The specimen sequenced was blood. The receptors were sampled from a male donor with vitiligo. The CDR3 runs from the conserved cysteine through the conserved F or W. A D gene is named only where the DNA matches it firmly. The size field is filled for only some rows; it gives once, few, many or a size class.

j_call clone_size v_call d_call cdr3_aa cdr3_nt
TRBJ2-5 - TRBV5-1 TRBD2 CASNSGSGVQETQYF TGCGCCAGCAACTCGGGAAGCGGGGTCCAAGAGACCCAGTACTTC
TRBJ2-1 - TRBV11-2 TRBD1 CASSQRTGANYNEQFF TGTGCCAGCAGCCAGAGGACAGGGGCAAACTACAATGAGCAGTTCTTC
TRBJ1-4 - TRBV2 - CASSDPQEKLFF TGTGCCAGCAGTGATCCCCAGGAAAAACTGTTTTTT
TRBJ2-2 - TRBV6-1 TRBD2 CASRDSGRGAGELFF TGTGCCAGCAGAGATAGCGGGAGGGGGGCCGGGGAGCTGTTTTTT
TRBJ2-7 - TRBV29-1 - CSVTGSYEQYF TGCAGCGTGACGGGTTCCTACGAGCAGTACTTC
TRBJ1-4 - TRBV29-1 - CSVEGQGGEKLFF TGCAGCGTTGAAGGGCAGGGAGGCGAAAAACTGTTTTTT
TRBJ2-1 - TRBV7-3 - CASSSSESSYNEQFF TGTGCCAGCAGCTCGAGCGAAAGCTCCTACAATGAGCAGTTCTTC
TRBJ2-1 - TRBV7-3 TRBD2 CASSFLAGGGNEQFF TGTGCCAGCAGCTTCTTAGCGGGAGGAGGGAATGAGCAGTTCTTC
TRBJ1-3 - TRBV28 TRBD1 CASSLFGTGYRNTIYF TGTGCCAGCAGTTTATTTGGGACAGGGTATCGAAACACCATATATTTT
TRBJ2-5 - TRBV4-1 TRBD1 CASRKTGVQETQYF TGCGCCAGCAGAAAGACAGGGGTACAAGAGACCCAGTACTTC
TRBJ2-1 - TRBV5-1 - CATRVGDSYNEQFF TGCGCCACTCGAGTGGGAGACTCCTACAATGAGCAGTTCTTC
TRBJ2-7 - TRBV4-2 - CASSQEERSYEQYF TGTGCCAGCAGCCAAGAGGAGAGGAGCTACGAGCAGTACTTC
TRBJ2-4 - TRBV13 - CASSPFGSWGQNIQYF TGTGCCAGCAGCCCCTTCGGCTCGTGGGGCCAAAACATTCAGTACTTC
TRBJ2-5 - TRBV28 - CASSNPQGLAQYF TGTGCCAGCAGCAACCCCCAGGGGTTGGCCCAGTACTTC
TRBJ1-1 - TRBV18 - CASSPTWGGGTEAFF TGTGCCAGCTCACCAACCTGGGGGGGTGGAACTGAAGCTTTCTTT
TRBJ2-7 - TRBV28 TRBD2 CASRSTSGEQYF TGTGCCAGCAGATCGACTAGCGGCGAGCAGTACTTC
TRBJ2-2 - TRBV28 - CASSWSQGTGELFF TGTGCCAGCAGTTGGTCGCAGGGAACCGGGGAGCTGTTTTTT
TRBJ1-2 - TRBV27 TRBD1 CASRRDSYGYTF TGTGCCAGCAGGCGGGACAGCTATGGCTACACCTTC
TRBJ2-1 - TRBV5-4 TRBD2 CASSPPGLGDNEQFF TGTGCCAGCAGCCCGCCGGGACTAGGGGACAATGAGCAGTTCTTC
TRBJ2-2 - TRBV18 - CASSPARTVTGELFF TGTGCCAGCTCACCAGCGCGGACAGTAACCGGGGAGCTGTTTTTT
TRBJ1-5 - TRBV6-5 TRBD1 CASSYGTGRQPQHF TGTGCCAGCAGTTACGGGACAGGGAGACAGCCCCAGCATTTT
TRBJ2-7 - TRBV11-2 - CASSAEGSGYEQYF TGTGCCAGCAGCGCCGAGGGATCGGGGTACGAGCAGTACTTC
TRBJ2-1 - TRBV5-1 TRBD2 CASSQAGETYNEQFF TGCGCCAGCAGCCAAGCGGGAGAGACCTACAATGAGCAGTTCTTC
TRBJ2-7 - TRBV9 - CASSVAGIRDEQYF TGTGCCAGCAGCGTGGCAGGGATAAGGGACGAGCAGTACTTC
TRBJ2-6 - TRBV7-2 - CASSLTGPGANVLTF TGTGCCAGCAGCCTAACAGGGCCTGGGGCCAACGTCCTGACTTTC
TRBJ2-1 once TRBV11-3 TRBD2 CASSSEVLAGMNEQFF TGTGCCAGCAGCTCAGAGGTTCTAGCGGGAATGAATGAGCAGTTCTTC
TRBJ2-2 - TRBV5-1 - CASSLESGMNTGELFF TGCGCCAGCAGCTTGGAGTCGGGAATGAACACCGGGGAGCTGTTTTTT
TRBJ2-2 - TRBV7-8 - CASSLAQVGTGELFF TGTGCCAGCAGCTTAGCCCAGGTCGGCACCGGGGAGCTGTTTTTT
TRBJ2-7 - TRBV7-2 - CASSLGLVISYEQYF TGTGCCAGCAGCTTAGGACTAGTTATTTCCTACGAGCAGTACTTC
TRBJ2-2 - TRBV5-1 - CASYPQGSTGELFF TGCGCCAGCTACCCTCAGGGGAGCACCGGGGAGCTGTTTTTT
TRBJ2-7 - TRBV11-2 - CASSLEAGTLSYEQYF TGTGCCAGCAGCTTAGAGGCGGGAACACTCTCCTACGAGCAGTACTTC
TRBJ1-3 - TRBV9 - CASSVGNSGSGNTIYF TGTGCCAGCAGCGTAGGTAACAGCGGCTCTGGAAACACCATATATTTT
TRBJ1-2 - TRBV5-6 - CASSLGAVYGYTF TGTGCCAGCAGCTTGGGGGCAGTCTATGGCTACACCTTC
TRBJ2-5 - TRBV7-9 TRBD2 CASSPGLAGGQETQYF TGTGCCAGCAGCCCCGGACTAGCGGGAGGGCAAGAGACCCAGTACTTC
TRBJ1-4 - TRBV7-9 - CASSITGLEKLFF TGTGCCAGCAGCATAACAGGGCTGGAAAAACTGTTTTTT
TRBJ1-1 - TRBV6-6 - CASSSADRKAFF TGTGCCAGCAGTTCGGCAGACAGGAAAGCTTTCTTT
TRBJ2-5 - TRBV25-1 TRBD1 CASSESGRGTTQYF TGTGCCAGCAGTGAAAGCGGCAGGGGGACGACCCAGTACTTC
TRBJ2-3 - TRBV4-2 TRBD2 CASSLRGLAGGGTDTQYF TGTGCCAGCAGCCTAAGGGGACTAGCGGGAGGAGGCACAGATACGCAGTATTTT
TRBJ2-5 - TRBV6-5 TRBD1 CASSYSGQGVKKTQYF TGTGCCAGCAGTTACTCGGGACAGGGGGTCAAAAAGACCCAGTACTTC
TRBJ2-5 once TRBV18 TRBD2 CASSPGTSGSPGQETQYF TGTGCCAGCTCGCCCGGGACTAGCGGGAGTCCGGGGCAAGAGACCCAGTACTTC
TRBJ2-2 - TRBV28 TRBD2 CASSPWGGLSGELFF TGTGCCAGCAGCCCATGGGGGGGTCTGTCCGGGGAGCTGTTTTTT
TRBJ2-7 - TRBV18 - CASSLSFGTLHF TGTGCCAGCTCACTATCCTTTGGGACACTCCACTTC
TRBJ2-3 - TRBV4-2 - CASSQDLAGSLKDTQYF TGTGCCAGCAGCCAAGACCTGGCCGGGAGTTTAAAAGATACGCAGTATTTT
TRBJ2-7 - TRBV5-1 - CASSLDGPPYEQYF TGCGCCAGCAGCTTGGATGGCCCCCCCTACGAGCAGTACTTC
TRBJ2-3 - TRBV14 - CASSPTQRTDTQYF TGTGCCAGCAGCCCGACCCAGCGTACAGATACGCAGTATTTT
TRBJ1-5 - TRBV5-1 - CASSSGGLDNQPQHF TGCGCCAGCAGCTCCGGGGGTTTGGACAATCAGCCCCAGCATTTT
TRBJ2-7 - TRBV7-9 - CASSLVGGASEQYF TGTGCCAGCAGCTTAGTGGGGGGGGCTAGCGAGCAGTACTTC
TRBJ1-2 once TRBV4-1 - CASSHPKGDNNYGYTF TGCGCCAGCAGCCATCCAAAGGGGGACAATAACTATGGCTACACCTTC
TRBJ2-1 few TRBV2 - CASSPFQGSYNEQFF TGTGCCAGCAGTCCTTTCCAGGGGTCCTACAATGAGCAGTTCTTC
TRBJ2-4 - TRBV5-4 - CASSLLKGAKNIQYF TGTGCCAGCAGCTTGTTAAAGGGGGCCAAAAACATTCAGTACTTC
TRBJ2-1 - TRBV9 TRBD2 CASSVVTSGALYNEQFF TGTGCCAGCAGCGTAGTAACTAGCGGGGCCCTCTACAATGAGCAGTTCTTC
TRBJ2-6 - TRBV19 - CASSIDRSGANVLTF TGTGCCAGTAGTATAGACAGGTCTGGGGCCAACGTCCTGACTTTC
TRBJ1-5 - TRBV19 TRBD1 CASSPGGGGRRGNQPQHF TGTGCCAGTAGCCCAGGGGGCGGGGGAAGACGGGGCAATCAGCCCCAGCATTTT
TRBJ2-7 - TRBV7-2 TRBD2 CASRGLAGYSCYYEQYF TGTGCCAGCAGAGGACTAGCGGGATACAGCTGCTACTACGAGCAGTACTTC